This T cell receptor (beta chain) was identified in a study of blood T cell repertoires in COVID-19. Everyone who took part was about 18 to 90 years old, and they came from about two dozen US areas. Original processing notes: The assay estimated nucleated cells by amplifying reference gene primers. The protocol was immunoSEQ multiplex PCR, while the TCRdb copy is restricted to in-frame clones and leaves out a portion. That table is the source of V, J and clone size, and D and trimming were worked out from the DNA. The sample includes 150,000 to 200,000 clones, 80% seen only once; the top ten take about 6%. This CDR3 has 20 residues. Germline V gene data show CDR1 as SGHVS and CDR2 as FNYEAQ. After removal of 4 bases from V and 4 bases from J, the junction contained 22 bases not matched to a gene.

This TCR derives from a man aged 40-55 years who had recovered from COVID-19. What was sequenced was PBMCs or T cells enriched from blood (not recorded which). This chain links TRBV7-6 with TRBJ1-1; 9 bases match TRBD1. The CDR3 nucleotides read TGTGCCAGCAGCTCTCCGGGACAGGGAGGGACGAAAGGGTCAAGCACTGAAGCTTTCTTT. It encodes CASSSPGQGGTKGSSTEAFF.